This entry concerns a single TCR beta chain. Original analysis: Amplifying reference gene primers gave estimates of nucleated cell counts. This table comes from immunoSEQ multiplex PCR, and its TCRdb copy is limited to in-frame clones, with some not included. V and J calls and clone size are copied from that table; D and trimming were computed from the DNA. The data hold approximately 150,000 clones, with about nine tenths observed a single time. This record belongs to a study of blood T cell repertoires in COVID-19. From germline, CDR1 is SNHLY and CDR2 FYNNEI. The CDR3 runs 16 residues. Trimming removed 7 bases from V and 0 bases from J; junction bases left unmatched: 8.

The sequencing sample was made of peripheral blood. The V call is TRBV2, the J call TRBJ2-4; 8 nucleotides line up with TRBD2. This clonotype was obtained from a man between 60 and 75 years old with active or convalescent COVID-19. CDR3 loop: CASTPGGALAKNIQYF. The CDR3 region has the DNA TGTGCCAGCACCCCGGGGGGGGCGCTAGCCAAAAACATTCAGTACTTC.